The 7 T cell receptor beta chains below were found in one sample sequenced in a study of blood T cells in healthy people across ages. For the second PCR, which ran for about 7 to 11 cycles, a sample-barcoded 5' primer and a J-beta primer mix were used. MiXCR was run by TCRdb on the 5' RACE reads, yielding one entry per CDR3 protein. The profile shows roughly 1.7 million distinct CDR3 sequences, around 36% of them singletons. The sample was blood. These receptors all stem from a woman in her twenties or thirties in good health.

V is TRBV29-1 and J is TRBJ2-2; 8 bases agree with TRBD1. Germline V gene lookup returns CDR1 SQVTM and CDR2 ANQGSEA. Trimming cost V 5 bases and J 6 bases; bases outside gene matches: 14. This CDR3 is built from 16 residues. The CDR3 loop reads CSVRFEGQGRSGELFF. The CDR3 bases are TGCAGCGTTCGATTCGAAGGACAGGGTCGCTCCGGGGAGCTGTTTTTT.

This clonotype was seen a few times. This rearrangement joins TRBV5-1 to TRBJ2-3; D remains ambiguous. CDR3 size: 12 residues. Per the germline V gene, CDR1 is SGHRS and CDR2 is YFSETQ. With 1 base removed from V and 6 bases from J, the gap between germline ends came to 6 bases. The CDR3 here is CASSLNYDTQYF. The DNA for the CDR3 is TGCGCCAGCAGCTTGAATTACGATACGCAGTATTTT. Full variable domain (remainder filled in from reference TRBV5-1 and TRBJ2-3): KAGVTQTPRYLIKTRGQQVTLSCSPISGHRSVSWYQQTPGQGLQFLFEYFSETQRNKGNFPGRFSGRQFSNSRSEMNVSTLELGDSALYLCASSLNYDTQYFGPGTRLTVL.

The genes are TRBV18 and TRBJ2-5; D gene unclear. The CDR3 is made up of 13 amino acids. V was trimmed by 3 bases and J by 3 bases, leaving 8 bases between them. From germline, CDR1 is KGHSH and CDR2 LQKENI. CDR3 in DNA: TGTGCCAGCTCACCGATTGTAGAAGAGACCCAGTACTTC. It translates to CASSPIVEETQYF.

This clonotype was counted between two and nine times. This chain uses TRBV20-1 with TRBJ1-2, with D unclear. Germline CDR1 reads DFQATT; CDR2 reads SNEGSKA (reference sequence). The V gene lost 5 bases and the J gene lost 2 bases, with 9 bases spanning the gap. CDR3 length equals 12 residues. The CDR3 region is CSADGRNYGYTF. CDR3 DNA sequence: TGCAGTGCTGACGGACGGAACTATGGCTACACCTTC.

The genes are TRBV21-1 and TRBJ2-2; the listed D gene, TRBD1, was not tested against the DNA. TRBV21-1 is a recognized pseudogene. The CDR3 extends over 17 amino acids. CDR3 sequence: CASTLPAGQEETGELFF. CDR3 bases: TGTGCCAGCACCCTTCCAGCGGGGCAGGAAGAAACCGGGGAGCTGTTTTTT.

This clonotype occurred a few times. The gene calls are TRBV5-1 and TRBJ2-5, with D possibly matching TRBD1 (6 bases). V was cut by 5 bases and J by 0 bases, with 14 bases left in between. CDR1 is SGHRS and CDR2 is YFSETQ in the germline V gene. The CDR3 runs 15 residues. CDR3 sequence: CASRGNRAYQETQYF. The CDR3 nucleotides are TGCGCCAGCAGGGGAAACAGGGCGTACCAAGAGACCCAGTACTTC.

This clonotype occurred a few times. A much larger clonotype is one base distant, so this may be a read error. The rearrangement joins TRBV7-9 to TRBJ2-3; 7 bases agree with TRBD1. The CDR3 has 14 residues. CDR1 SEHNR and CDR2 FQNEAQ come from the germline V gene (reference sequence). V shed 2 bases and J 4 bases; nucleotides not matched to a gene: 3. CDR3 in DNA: TGTGCCAGCAGCTTAAACAGGGGTGCAGATACGCAGTATTTT. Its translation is CASSLNRGADTQYF.